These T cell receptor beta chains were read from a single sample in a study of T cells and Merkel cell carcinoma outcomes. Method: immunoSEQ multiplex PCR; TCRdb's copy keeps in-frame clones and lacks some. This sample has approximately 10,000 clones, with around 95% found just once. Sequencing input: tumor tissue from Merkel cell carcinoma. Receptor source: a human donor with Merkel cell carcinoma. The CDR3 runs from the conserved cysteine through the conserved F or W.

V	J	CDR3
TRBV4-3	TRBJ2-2	CASSQETGNTGELFF
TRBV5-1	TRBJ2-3	CASSLALGTSTDTQYF
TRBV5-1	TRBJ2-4	CASSLEGLRTIQYF
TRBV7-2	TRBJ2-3	CASSSFMDTQYF
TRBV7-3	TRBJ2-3	CASSLTADEKQYF
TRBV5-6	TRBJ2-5	CASSLAGALRGQETQYF
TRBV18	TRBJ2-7	CASSPFEESYEQYF
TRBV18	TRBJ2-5	CASSPGQQETQYF
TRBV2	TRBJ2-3	CARSEGGLPDTQYF
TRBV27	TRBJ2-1	CASSSYQTSSGYNEQFF
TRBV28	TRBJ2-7	CASSSQVVTYEQYF
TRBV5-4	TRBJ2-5	CASSLEGKETQYF
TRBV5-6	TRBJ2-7	CASSLRMQGSYEQYF
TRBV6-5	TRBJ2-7	CASSKTGVGGEQYF
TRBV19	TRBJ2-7	CASSARAESYEQYF
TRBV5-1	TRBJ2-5	CASSKDSQETQYF
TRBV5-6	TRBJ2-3	CASSYGLARTDTQYF
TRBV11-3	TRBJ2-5	CASSTTGWRAQETQYF
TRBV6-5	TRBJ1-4	CASSYSGVRTGEKLFF
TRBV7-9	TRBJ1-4	CASSLSPDEKLFF
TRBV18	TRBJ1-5	CASSPQTVNQPQHF
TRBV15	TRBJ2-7	CATSSNKARYEQYF
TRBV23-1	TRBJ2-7	CASSQTGVGSYEQYF
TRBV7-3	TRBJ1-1	CASSSGRGTEAFF
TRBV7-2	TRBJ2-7	CASSYGGASYEQYF
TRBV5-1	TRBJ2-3	CASSLEDRVTDTQYF
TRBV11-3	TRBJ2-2	CASTPGVTTNTGELFF
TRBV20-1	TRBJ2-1	CSVAGEGRFF
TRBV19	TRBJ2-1	CASSVGQGPHNEQFF
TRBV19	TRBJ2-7	CASSSLDNAYEQYF
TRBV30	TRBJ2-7	CAWSVQGDEQYF
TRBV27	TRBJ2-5	CASSNLAGVGETQYF
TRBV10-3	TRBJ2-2	CAISPSGGTGELFF